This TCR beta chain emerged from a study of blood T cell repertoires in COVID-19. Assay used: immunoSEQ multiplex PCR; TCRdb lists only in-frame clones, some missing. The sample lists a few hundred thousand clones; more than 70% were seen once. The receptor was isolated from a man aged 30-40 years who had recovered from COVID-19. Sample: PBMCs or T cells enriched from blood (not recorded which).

The CDR3 here is CASGLVLLPQGQLLSGYGYTF. In nucleotides, the CDR3 is TGTGCTAGTGGTTTGGTACTTCTACCCCAGGGACAGCTATTGTCAGGCTATGGCTACACCTTC. This sequence joins TRBV12-5 and TRBJ1-2, with 7 bases fitting TRBD1. CDR3 length: 21 amino acids. Unmatched junction bases numbered 23, after V lost 0 bases and J lost 4 bases. Per germline, CDR1 LGHNT and CDR2 FRNRAP.